These 5 T cell receptor beta chains share one sample of origin, sequenced in a study of blood T cell repertoires in COVID-19. Measured with immunoSEQ multiplex PCR; TCRdb has only the in-frame clones, and not every one. The sample consists of around 53,000 clones, approximately 87% of them appearing once. The material sequenced was peripheral blood. The source of these receptors is a woman aged 60 to 75 with COVID-19, enrolled during active disease.

The chain recombines TRBV12-3 or TRBV12-4 with TRBJ2-7, with a weak D call TRBD1 (6 bases). The CDR3 is 13 residues long. Trimming cost V 3 bases and J 3 bases, with 9 bases left between them. CDR3 nucleotide sequence: TGTGCCAGCAGTTTGGGGACACACTACGAGCAGTACTTC. Amino acid sequence: CASSLGTHYEQYF.

This chain joins TRBV6-2 or TRBV6-3 and TRBJ2-5, with 15 bases identical to TRBD2. Per germline, CDR1 MNHEY and CDR2 SVGEGT. This CDR3 is built from 16 residues. V gave up 6 bases and J gave up 5 bases; unmatched junction bases: 7. The DNA for the CDR3 is TGTGCCAGCAGCACTGGACTAGCGGGAGGGGGGGAGACCCAGTACTTC. Its protein product is CASSTGLAGGGETQYF.

The J gene is TRBJ2-5, the V gene TRBV24-1; tentative D call: TRBD2 (5 bases). Germline V CDR1 and CDR2: KGHDR, SFDVKD. V was clipped by 2 bases and J by 4 bases, with 10 bases between them. The CDR3 extends over 14 amino acids. The CDR3: CATSDSLGVETQYF. The DNA for the CDR3 is TGTGCCACCAGTGATTCCCTCGGGGTAGAGACCCAGTACTTC.

The chain carries TRBV24-1 and TRBJ2-3; 7 bases agree with TRBD2. Germline-derived CDR1 and CDR2 are KGHDR and SFDVKD. The J segment lost 8 bases and the V segment lost 3 bases, leaving 7 bases of the junction unmatched. The CDR3 has 14 residues. This CDR3 is CATSDVGGPATQYF. CDR3 coding DNA: TGTGCCACCAGTGATGTGGGAGGGCCGGCTACGCAGTATTTT.

The chain uses TRBV7-8 and TRBJ1-4; TRBD1 agrees at 8 bases. The CDR3 runs to 17 residues. Germline assignment: CDR1 SGHVS and CDR2 FQNEAQ. With 1 base clipped from V and 4 bases from J, the junction kept 8 bases outside the gene matches. Here the CDR3 reads CASSLVVFGQGNEKLFF. As DNA, the CDR3 is TGTGCCAGCAGCTTAGTGGTCTTCGGACAGGGTAATGAAAAACTGTTTTTT.